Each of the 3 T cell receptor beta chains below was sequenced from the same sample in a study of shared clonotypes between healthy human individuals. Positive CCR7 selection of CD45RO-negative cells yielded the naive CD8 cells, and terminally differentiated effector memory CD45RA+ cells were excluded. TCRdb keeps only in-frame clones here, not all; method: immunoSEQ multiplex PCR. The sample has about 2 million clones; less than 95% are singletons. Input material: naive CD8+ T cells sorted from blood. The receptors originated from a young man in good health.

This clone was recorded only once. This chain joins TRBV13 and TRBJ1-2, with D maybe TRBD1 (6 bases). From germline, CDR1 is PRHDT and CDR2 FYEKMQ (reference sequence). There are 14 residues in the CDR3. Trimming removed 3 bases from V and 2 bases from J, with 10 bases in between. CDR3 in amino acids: CASSFGGANYGYTF. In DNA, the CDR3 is TGTGCCAGCAGCTTCGGGGGCGCGAACTATGGCTACACCTTC.

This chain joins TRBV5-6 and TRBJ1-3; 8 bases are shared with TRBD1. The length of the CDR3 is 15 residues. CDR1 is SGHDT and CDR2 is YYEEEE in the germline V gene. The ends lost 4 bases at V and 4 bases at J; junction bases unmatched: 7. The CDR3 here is CASSIGDRRGNTIYF. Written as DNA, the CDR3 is TGTGCCAGCAGCATAGGGGACAGGAGGGGAAACACCATATATTTT.

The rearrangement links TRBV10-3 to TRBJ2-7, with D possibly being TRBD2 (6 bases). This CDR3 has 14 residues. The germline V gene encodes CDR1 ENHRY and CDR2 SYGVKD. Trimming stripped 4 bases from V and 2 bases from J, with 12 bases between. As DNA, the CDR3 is TGTGCCATCAGTGCCCCTAGCGCCACCTACGAGCAGTACTTC. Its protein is CAISAPSATYEQYF.